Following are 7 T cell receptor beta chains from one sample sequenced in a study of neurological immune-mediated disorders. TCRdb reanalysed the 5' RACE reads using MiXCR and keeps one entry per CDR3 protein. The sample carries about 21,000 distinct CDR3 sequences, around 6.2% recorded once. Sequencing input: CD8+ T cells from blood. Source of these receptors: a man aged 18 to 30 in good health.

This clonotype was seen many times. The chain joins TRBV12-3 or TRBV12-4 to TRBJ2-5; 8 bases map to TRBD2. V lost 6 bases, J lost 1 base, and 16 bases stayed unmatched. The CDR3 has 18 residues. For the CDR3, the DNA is TGTGCCAGCAGACGGGGGGGGTTGACTCTCGGGACCCAAGAGACCCAGTACTTC. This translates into CASRRGGLTLGTQETQYF.

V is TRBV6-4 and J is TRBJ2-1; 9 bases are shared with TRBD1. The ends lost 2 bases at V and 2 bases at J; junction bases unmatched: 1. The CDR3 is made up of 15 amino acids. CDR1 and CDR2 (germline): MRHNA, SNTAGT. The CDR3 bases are TGTGCCAGCAGTGACACAGGGGGCGCCTACAATGAGCAGTTCTTC. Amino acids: CASSDTGGAYNEQFF.

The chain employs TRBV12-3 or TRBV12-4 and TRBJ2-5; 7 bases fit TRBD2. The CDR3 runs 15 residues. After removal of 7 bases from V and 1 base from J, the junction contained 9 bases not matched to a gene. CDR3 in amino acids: CASNWDYLSQETQYF. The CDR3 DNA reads TGTGCCAGCAATTGGGACTACCTTTCCCAAGAGACCCAGTACTTC.

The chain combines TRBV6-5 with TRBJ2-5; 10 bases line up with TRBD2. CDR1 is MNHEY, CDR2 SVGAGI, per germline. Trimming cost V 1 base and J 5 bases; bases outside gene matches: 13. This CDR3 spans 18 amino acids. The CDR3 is CASSYFRSSGGAGETQYF. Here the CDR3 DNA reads TGTGCCAGCAGTTACTTCCGATCGAGCGGGGGGGCAGGGGAGACCCAGTACTTC.

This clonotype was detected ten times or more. Here the CDR3 reads CASSHLVGAYEQYF. The CDR3 DNA sequence: TGTGCCAGCAGCCACCTTGTGGGGGCCTACGAGCAGTACTTC. This sequence joins TRBV3-1 and TRBJ2-7, with D possibly being TRBD1 or TRBD2 (5 bases each). Germline CDR1 reads LGHDT; CDR2 reads YNNKEL (reference sequence). The CDR3 loop spans 14 amino acids. V was shortened by 3 bases and J by 2 bases, with 11 bases between the two germline ends.

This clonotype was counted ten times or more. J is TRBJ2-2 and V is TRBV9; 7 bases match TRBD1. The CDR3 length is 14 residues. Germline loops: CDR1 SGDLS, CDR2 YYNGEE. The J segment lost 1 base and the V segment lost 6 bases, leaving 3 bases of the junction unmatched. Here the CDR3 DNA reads TGTGCCAGCACCGGGACAGAGAACACCGGGGAGCTGTTTTTT. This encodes CASTGTENTGELFF.

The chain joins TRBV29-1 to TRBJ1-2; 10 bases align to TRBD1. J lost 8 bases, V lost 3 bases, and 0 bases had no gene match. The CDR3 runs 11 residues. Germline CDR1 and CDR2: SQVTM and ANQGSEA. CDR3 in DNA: TGCAGCGTTGAGACAGGGGGCGGCTACACCTTC. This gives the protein CSVETGGGYTF. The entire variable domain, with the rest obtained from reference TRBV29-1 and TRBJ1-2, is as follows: SAVISQKPSRDICQRGTSLTIQCQVDSQVTMMFWYRQQPGQSLTLIATANQGSEATYESGFVIDKFPISRPNLTFSTLTVSNMSPEDSSIYLCSVETGGGYTFGSGTRLTVV.